The following is a T cell receptor beta chain sequence with its context. Its antigen is not identified. The germline CDR1 and CDR2 sequences are GTSNPN and SVGIG (reference sequence). The CDR3 covers 13 residues. Between the trimmed V and J ends, which lost 0 bases and 10 bases, there was a span of 10 bases. In each case, RNA was isolated and then reverse transcribed into cDNA as the sequencing template. The table came from immunoSEQ multiplex PCR; TCRdb's copy has only in-frame clones and leaves some out. The table has under 250,000 clones, approximately 61% seen once; the top ten hold 0.4% to 0.55%. Sorting from PBMCs produced CD4+ and CD8+ T cells. These data come from a study of CD8+ T cells in alopecia areata. The wider study: It was oral tofacitinib, at 5 to 10 mg twice daily, that treated patients received. General observations from the study: Against the mouse data, patients shared TCRs less clearly, possibly for HLA reasons. Normal skin's resident alphabeta T cells are also sequenced in scalp samples.

Sample: CD4+ T cells sorted from blood, taken at week 0. This chain connects TRBV30 to TRBJ1-6; possibly TRBD1 for D (5 bases). The TCR originated in a human donor with alopecia areata. CDR3 residues: CAWSVGARSPLHF. CDR3 bases: TGTGCCTGGAGTGTCGGGGCGCGATCACCCCTCCACTTT.